The clone carrying this T cell receptor (beta chain) was seen at least ten times. Its antigen is not known. This specimen comes from a study of response to subunit inactivated influenza vaccine. Points from the study as a whole: Researchers suggested that each seasonal influenza vaccination recruits few new T cells.

Using its own MiXCR run on the RT-PCR reads, TCRdb lists one record per CDR3 protein. Of roughly 570,000 distinct CDR3 sequences in the sample, 13% were seen once. The sample here was PBMCs from blood, taken roughly 45 days after vaccination. This TCR was recovered from a man aged 50-59 years who received an inactivated influenza vaccine.

DNA for the CDR3: TGTGCCAGCAGGTCGACAGGGACCCGTAATGAGCAGTTCTTC. Translating it yields CASRSTGTRNEQFF. The chain has TRBV6-1 and TRBJ2-1; TRBD1 agrees at 7 bases. The germline V gene encodes CDR1 MNHNS and CDR2 SASEGT. The CDR3 extends over 14 amino acids. V lost 6 bases, J lost 7 bases, and 9 bases stayed unmatched.